Listed below are T cell receptor beta chains from one sample, sequenced in a study of identical twins. TCRdb re-derived calls from the 5' RACE reads in MiXCR, one entry per CDR3 protein. The sample includes some 900,000 distinct CDR3 sequences, 9% to 15% seen only once; the top ten take around 1.5%. These sequences were also reported in another study, on yellow fever vaccine responses in identical twins.

Input material: PBMCs. These receptors originate from a woman younger than 30 in good health. Each CDR3 is given with its conserved first and last residue. The order of the fields is D gene, CDR3 length, clone size, J gene, V gene, CDR3 DNA, CDR3 protein. D genes are given only for firm matches. Part of the rows lack a size; the others show once, few, many or a class for expanded clones.

d_gene: TRBD1; len: 15; abundance: many; j_gene: TRBJ1-2; v_gene: TRBV5-1; CDR3nt: TGCGCCAGCAGCTTGGGAGGGACAGCTAACTATGGCTACACCTTC; CDR3aa: CASSLGGTANYGYTF
d_gene: .; len: 18; abundance: .; j_gene: TRBJ2-3; v_gene: TRBV5-1; CDR3nt: TGCGCCAGCACCGCGGAGGGGGTATATGGCGGCTACACAGATACGCAGTATTTT; CDR3aa: CASTAEGVYGGYTDTQYF
d_gene: TRBD2; len: 17; abundance: .; j_gene: TRBJ2-7; v_gene: TRBV20-1; CDR3nt: TGCAGTGCTAATATCCTGGGACTAGCGGAAAGCTCCTACGAGCAGTACTTC; CDR3aa: CSANILGLAESSYEQYF
d_gene: TRBD1; len: 15; abundance: .; j_gene: TRBJ2-2; v_gene: TRBV20-1; CDR3nt: TGCAGTGCTAGAGGGTGGACAGGGAACACCGGGGAGCTGTTTTTT; CDR3aa: CSARGWTGNTGELFF
d_gene: .; len: 12; abundance: .; j_gene: TRBJ2-3; v_gene: TRBV2; CDR3nt: TGTGCCAGCAGTGAAATAGGGCCGATCCAGTATTTT; CDR3aa: CASSEIGPIQYF
d_gene: .; len: 15; abundance: few; j_gene: TRBJ2-5; v_gene: TRBV5-1; CDR3nt: TGCGCCAGCAGCCCGACCAGGGGTAACCAAGAGACCCAGTACTTC; CDR3aa: CASSPTRGNQETQYF
d_gene: TRBD2; len: 12; abundance: few; j_gene: TRBJ2-3; v_gene: TRBV29-1; CDR3nt: TGCAGCGTACTAGCGGAGGTAGATACGCAGTATTTT; CDR3aa: CSVLAEVDTQYF
d_gene: TRBD2; len: 16; abundance: few; j_gene: TRBJ2-1; v_gene: TRBV20-1; CDR3nt: TGCAGTGCTCCAGATCACGGGGGGATTACCTACAATGAGCAGTTCTTC; CDR3aa: CSAPDHGGITYNEQFF
d_gene: TRBD1; len: 15; abundance: .; j_gene: TRBJ2-5; v_gene: TRBV19; CDR3nt: TGTGCCAGTAGTACTTGGACAGGTTCGGGGGAGACCCAGTACTTC; CDR3aa: CASSTWTGSGETQYF
d_gene: .; len: 16; abundance: .; j_gene: TRBJ2-2; v_gene: TRBV27; CDR3nt: TGTGCCAGCAGTTTATCGTTAGCTGTTGGGGCCGGGGAGCTGTTTTTT; CDR3aa: CASSLSLAVGAGELFF
d_gene: .; len: 16; abundance: few; j_gene: TRBJ1-5; v_gene: TRBV7-8; CDR3nt: TGTGCCAGCAGCTTAGTGGGAGGGCAGGGCAATCAGCCCCAGCATTTT; CDR3aa: CASSLVGGQGNQPQHF
d_gene: .; len: 17; abundance: .; j_gene: TRBJ2-3; v_gene: TRBV15; CDR3nt: TGTGCCACCAGCAGGAAGTTCCTAAAGCGGTCCACAGATACGCAGTATTTT; CDR3aa: CATSRKFLKRSTDTQYF
d_gene: .; len: 15; abundance: few; j_gene: TRBJ2-7; v_gene: TRBV20-1; CDR3nt: TGCAGTGCTAGAGAGACACAGAGCTACCCCTACGAGCAGTACTTC; CDR3aa: CSARETQSYPYEQYF
d_gene: TRBD1; len: 17; abundance: few; j_gene: TRBJ1-4; v_gene: TRBV7-9; CDR3nt: TGTGCCAGCAGCTTAGGGACAGGGAACGACAGAAGTGAAAAACTGTTTTTT; CDR3aa: CASSLGTGNDRSEKLFF
d_gene: .; len: 14; abundance: many; j_gene: TRBJ2-5; v_gene: TRBV24-1; CDR3nt: TGTGCCACCAGTGATTTTACTAGTTACGAGACCCAGTACTTC; CDR3aa: CATSDFTSYETQYF